The rows below give T cell receptor beta chains drawn from one sample of a study of blood T cell repertoires in COVID-19. Data came from immunoSEQ multiplex PCR; TCRdb stores just in-frame clones and leaves some out. The data contain 650,000 to 800,000 clones, about nine tenths of them seen just once; the ten biggest clones take up under 0.3%. Sequenced sample: peripheral blood. The receptor source for this set is a young woman with acute or convalescent COVID-19. Each CDR3 is given with its conserved first and last residue. A D gene is named only where the DNA matches it firmly. Only part of the rows carry a size: once, few, many, or a class if the clone is expanded.

D gene: TRBD1; J gene: TRBJ1-2; clone size: .; V gene: TRBV3-1/TRBV3-2; CDR3 DNA: TGTGCCAGCAGCCCGACCGACAGGGATGGTTCGGGCTACACCTTC; CDR3 protein: CASSPTDRDGSGYTF
D gene: TRBD1; J gene: TRBJ2-7; clone size: .; V gene: TRBV6-5; CDR3 DNA: TGTGCCAGCAGCCCCAACAGGGGTTACGAGCAGTACTTC; CDR3 protein: CASSPNRGYEQYF
D gene: .; J gene: TRBJ1-1; clone size: .; V gene: TRBV7-6; CDR3 DNA: TGTGCCAGCAGCTTTGCCTCGGACACTGAAGCTTTCTTT; CDR3 protein: CASSFASDTEAFF
D gene: .; J gene: TRBJ1-2; clone size: few; V gene: TRBV5-6; CDR3 DNA: TGTGCCAGCAGCTTACCTTGGGGCCGACTTGCTAACTATGGCTACACCTTC; CDR3 protein: CASSLPWGRLANYGYTF
D gene: .; J gene: TRBJ1-1; clone size: .; V gene: TRBV7-9; CDR3 DNA: TGTGCCAGCAGCCCCGCAGGGAACCCAAACACTGAAGCTTTCTTT; CDR3 protein: CASSPAGNPNTEAFF
D gene: .; J gene: TRBJ1-2; clone size: .; V gene: TRBV29-1; CDR3 DNA: TGCAGCGTTCCCGTCCTGGCCGCTTATGGCTACACCTTC; CDR3 protein: CSVPVLAAYGYTF
D gene: .; J gene: TRBJ1-3; clone size: few; V gene: TRBV21-1; CDR3 DNA: TGTGCCAGCAGCACCTTAACAGCCTACTCTGGAAACACCATATATTTT; CDR3 protein: CASSTLTAYSGNTIYF
D gene: TRBD1; J gene: TRBJ1-5; clone size: .; V gene: TRBV7-9; CDR3 DNA: TGTGCCAGCAGCTTTTGGGGACAGGGGTTCCATCAGCCCCAGCATTTT; CDR3 protein: CASSFWGQGFHQPQHF
D gene: TRBD1; J gene: TRBJ1-2; clone size: .; V gene: TRBV10-3; CDR3 DNA: TGTGCCATCAGTGCGGAACCGGGACAGATAATCTATGGCTACACCTTC; CDR3 protein: CAISAEPGQIIYGYTF
D gene: .; J gene: TRBJ2-3; clone size: .; V gene: TRBV4-2; CDR3 DNA: TGTGCCAGCAGCCATTACCTCATGCGGGGGCCGATCACAGATACGCAGTATTTT; CDR3 protein: CASSHYLMRGPITDTQYF
D gene: .; J gene: TRBJ1-2; clone size: .; V gene: TRBV3-1/TRBV3-2; CDR3 DNA: TGTGCCAGCAGCCAAAGTTTCACGGCAGGGCCCTATGGCTACACCTTC; CDR3 protein: CASSQSFTAGPYGYTF
D gene: TRBD1; J gene: TRBJ2-7; clone size: .; V gene: TRBV6-5; CDR3 DNA: TGTGCCAGCTCGATGGGACAGGAACACTACGAGCAGTACTTC; CDR3 protein: CASSMGQEHYEQYF
D gene: TRBD1; J gene: TRBJ1-5; clone size: .; V gene: TRBV5-8; CDR3 DNA: TGTGCCAGCAGCTACCGACAGGGCGGTCAGCCCCAGCATTTT; CDR3 protein: CASSYRQGGQPQHF
D gene: .; J gene: TRBJ1-1; clone size: .; V gene: TRBV27; CDR3 DNA: TGTGCCAGCAGTGCAATCCCGGGACACAACACTGAAGCTTTCTTT; CDR3 protein: CASSAIPGHNTEAFF
D gene: .; J gene: TRBJ2-1; clone size: .; V gene: TRBV10-3; CDR3 DNA: TGTGCCATCAGTCCCAGTCCGAAAACTACCTACAATGAGCAGTTCTTC; CDR3 protein: CAISPSPKTTYNEQFF
D gene: .; J gene: TRBJ1-1; clone size: .; V gene: TRBV11-2; CDR3 DNA: TGTGCCAGCAGCCAAGCTGACAGGAACACTGAAGCTTTCTTT; CDR3 protein: CASSQADRNTEAFF
D gene: TRBD1; J gene: TRBJ2-7; clone size: .; V gene: TRBV5-1; CDR3 DNA: TGCGCCAGCAGCGTCCGGGACAGGGCAGAAAAGCAGTACTTC; CDR3 protein: CASSVRDRAEKQYF
D gene: .; J gene: TRBJ1-5; clone size: .; V gene: TRBV6-4; CDR3 DNA: TGTGCCAGCAGTGAAGGGGACAATCAGCCCCAGCATTTT; CDR3 protein: CASSEGDNQPQHF
D gene: .; J gene: TRBJ1-2; clone size: once; V gene: TRBV6-5; CDR3 DNA: TGTGCCACCACCCGAGACAGTAACTCCCATGGCTACACCTTC; CDR3 protein: CATTRDSNSHGYTF
D gene: TRBD2; J gene: TRBJ2-3; clone size: .; V gene: TRBV29-1; CDR3 DNA: TGCAGCGTTGTAGGTGGTTCTGTCCCGGGGGGACGCACAGATACGCAGTATTTT; CDR3 protein: CSVVGGSVPGGRTDTQYF
D gene: .; J gene: TRBJ1-1; clone size: .; V gene: TRBV19; CDR3 DNA: TGTGCCAGTAGTTCGAAAACGGGGTCCCCGGGCACTGAAGCTTTCTTT; CDR3 protein: CASSSKTGSPGTEAFF
D gene: .; J gene: TRBJ2-4; clone size: .; V gene: TRBV2; CDR3 DNA: TGTGCCAGCACTCACCGGGACACCCTAAACATTCAGTACTTC; CDR3 protein: CASTHRDTLNIQYF
D gene: TRBD2; J gene: TRBJ2-3; clone size: .; V gene: TRBV9; CDR3 DNA: TGTGCCAGCAGCGGACCGGGACTAGTCACAGATACGCAGTATTTT; CDR3 protein: CASSGPGLVTDTQYF
D gene: TRBD2; J gene: TRBJ2-3; clone size: .; V gene: TRBV7-7; CDR3 DNA: TGTGCCAGCAGCCCTAACAGCGGGGGGCTGGATACGCAGTATTTT; CDR3 protein: CASSPNSGGLDTQYF
D gene: TRBD1; J gene: TRBJ2-7; clone size: .; V gene: TRBV4-1; CDR3 DNA: TGCGCCAGCAGCCAAGAGGGACAGGGCAACGAGCAGTACTTC; CDR3 protein: CASSQEGQGNEQYF
D gene: .; J gene: TRBJ1-1; clone size: .; V gene: TRBV27; CDR3 DNA: TGTGCCAGCAGTTTACGAATGATGAGTGAAGCTTTCTTT; CDR3 protein: CASSLRMMSEAFF
D gene: .; J gene: TRBJ1-5; clone size: few; V gene: TRBV7-9; CDR3 DNA: TGTGCCAGCAGCCCTGAGGGTATTAGCAATCAGCCCCAGCATTTT; CDR3 protein: CASSPEGISNQPQHF